The rows below give T cell receptor beta chains drawn from one sample of a study. TCRdb processed the RT-PCR reads anew with MiXCR; each CDR3 protein has one entry. The sample holds about 680,000 distinct CDR3 sequences, 12% to 15% seen once. The sequenced sample consisted of memory CD4+ T cells from blood. The receptor set was obtained from a female donor in good health, serving as a healthy control. CDR3s include the opening cysteine and the closing phenylalanine or tryptophan. Fields, in order: J gene, D gene, clone size, V gene, CDR3 DNA, CDR3 protein. The D gene is left open where the match is weak. Clone size is stated in some rows and not others, as once, few, many or a class when expanded.

TRBJ2-1 TRBD1 few TRBV27 TGTGCCAGCAGTTTAGACAGGGCTTACTACAATGAGCAGTTCTTC CASSLDRAYYNEQFF
TRBJ1-5 - - TRBV9 TGTGCCAGCAGCGTCGGACAAGTCAATCAGCCCCAGCATTTT CASSVGQVNQPQHF
TRBJ2-2 - - TRBV5-5 TGTGCCAGCAGCCTCCTCAGGACAGACACCGGGGAGCTGTTTTTT CASSLLRTDTGELFF
TRBJ2-7 - - TRBV18 TGTGCCAGCTCACCACGAAGTCTTGCCTCCTACGAGCAGTACTTC CASSPRSLASYEQYF
TRBJ2-7 TRBD2 few TRBV14 TGTGCCAGCAGCCGACCCGGGACTAGCGCGAACGAGCAGTACTTC CASSRPGTSANEQYF
TRBJ2-5 - many TRBV7-7 TGTGCCAGCAGCTTCCGTCGGGGAGAGACCCAGTACTTC CASSFRRGETQYF
TRBJ1-3 - few TRBV6-5 TGTGCCACCCGCAGGGGCTCTGGAAACACCATATATTTT CATRRGSGNTIYF
TRBJ2-5 TRBD2 - TRBV5-5 TGTGCCAGCAGCCTAGCGGGAGAAGAGTCCCAGTACTTC CASSLAGEESQYF
TRBJ2-1 - few TRBV20-1 TGCAGTGCGGGTCTCTCCTACAATGAGCAGTTCTTC CSAGLSYNEQFF
TRBJ2-3 TRBD2 - TRBV4-2 TGTGCCAGCAGCCAAGGTCAAGCGGGGAGCACAGATACGCAGTATTTT CASSQGQAGSTDTQYF
TRBJ2-1 - many TRBV24-1 TGTGCCACCGGGGACTTCTACAATGAGCAGTTCTTC CATGDFYNEQFF
TRBJ1-5 TRBD1 many TRBV29-1 TGCAGCGTCGACACAGGGGGTAATCAGCCCCAGCATTTT CSVDTGGNQPQHF
TRBJ2-7 - few TRBV12-3/TRBV12-4 TGTGCCAGCAGGTTGTCGGGGGCCATCTACGAGCAGTACTTC CASRLSGAIYEQYF
TRBJ2-2 TRBD2 few TRBV5-1 TGCGCCAGCAGGATCGGACTAGCGGAGACCGGGGAGCTGTTTTTT CASRIGLAETGELFF
TRBJ2-5 - few TRBV20-1 TGCAGTGCTAGAGCAGGGTCCAGGGCGGACGAGACCCAGTACTTC CSARAGSRADETQYF
TRBJ2-7 - - TRBV21-1 TGTGCCAGCAGCCCGTCCTTACGGCCCTACGAGCAGTACTTC CASSPSLRPYEQYF
TRBJ2-4 TRBD1 many TRBV7-9 TGTGCCAGCAGCTGGACAGGGCCAGAAAACATTCAGTACTTC CASSWTGPENIQYF
TRBJ2-1 TRBD2 few TRBV7-9 TGTGCCAGCTCGAGCGGGGAGAGTGAGCAGTTCTTC CASSSGESEQFF
TRBJ2-5 TRBD2 many TRBV6-5 TGTGCCAGCAGTCCGCTAGCGGGGGGGGAAGAGACCCAGTACTTC CASSPLAGGEETQYF
TRBJ2-3 - few TRBV5-1 TGCGCCAGCAGCTTGATTGGTGACACAGATACGCAGTATTTT CASSLIGDTDTQYF
TRBJ2-2 TRBD1 - TRBV6-6 TGTGCCAGCAGTTCCCTGGGACAGGGCTCCGGGGAGCTGTTTTTT CASSSLGQGSGELFF
TRBJ1-4 - - TRBV20-1 TGCAGTCCCAAGAATGCCGACGAAGTGGGAGAAAAACTGTTTTTT CSPKNADEVGEKLFF
TRBJ2-1 TRBD1 few TRBV7-6 TGTGCCAGCAGCTCCGCCGGGACAGGGGGCAACAATGAGCAGTTCTTC CASSSAGTGGNNEQFF
TRBJ1-3 TRBD1 - TRBV6-5 TGTGCCAGCAGGGACAGGTACTCTGGAAACACCATATATTTT CASRDRYSGNTIYF
TRBJ2-1 TRBD1 many TRBV30 TGTGCCTGGAGCTCAGGACAGGGGTTTGTCGATGAGCAGTTCTTC CAWSSGQGFVDEQFF
TRBJ2-7 - many TRBV5-1 TGCGCCAGCAGCTCCGGCCGCAACGAGCAGTACTTC CASSSGRNEQYF
TRBJ1-5 - - TRBV18 TGTGCCAGCTCACCGCAAAGCAATCAGCCCCAGCATTTT CASSPQSNQPQHF
TRBJ2-1 - - TRBV7-6 TGTGCCAGCAGCACCGGACAGAGCTCCTACAATGAGCAGTTCTTC CASSTGQSSYNEQFF
TRBJ2-2 - - TRBV20-1 TGCAGTGCCCCCCCGGCCCGTGGCGGAATTAACACCGGGGAGCTGTTTTTT CSAPPARGGINTGELFF
TRBJ2-1 TRBD2 few TRBV20-1 TGCAGTGCACTATCTAGCGGGATGGTTTTTGAGCAGTTCTTC CSALSSGMVFEQFF
TRBJ2-5 - many TRBV20-1 TGCAGTGCTAGATCCGGGACCCAAGAGACCCAGTACTTC CSARSGTQETQYF